These 20 T cell receptor beta chains share one sample of origin, sequenced in a study of CD8+CD57+ T cells in acquired aplastic anemia. Only patients with CD8+CD57+ cell expansion on flow cytometry were chosen for sequencing. Genomic DNA was employed as the template in profiling TCR beta VDJ and CDR3. TCRdb recomputed calls from the reads with MiXCR, one row per CDR3 protein. The sample shows under 200,000 distinct CDR3 sequences, about 64% of them seen only once. Material: sorted CD4+, CD8+, or CD8+CD57+ T cells (not recorded which) from PBMCs. These receptors were taken from a human donor with aplastic anemia.

The chain links TRBV25-1 to TRBJ2-3, with 13 bases matching TRBD2. V shed 2 bases and J 1 base; nucleotides not matched to a gene: 6. Germline-derived CDR1 and CDR2 are MGHDK and SYGVNS. The CDR3 has 18 amino acids. The CDR3 DNA is TGTGCCAGCAGTGAAGTCTCCGGACTAGCGGGAGGCACAGATACGCAGTATTTT. Protein: CASSEVSGLAGGTDTQYF.

This rearrangement joins TRBV20-1 to TRBJ2-7; 8 bases fit TRBD1. The CDR3 covers 13 residues. Trimming cost V 3 bases and J 6 bases; bases outside gene matches: 7. Looked up from germline, CDR1 is DFQATT and CDR2 is SNEGSKA (reference sequence). The DNA for the CDR3 is TGCAGTGCTAGCCTTTCAGGGGGCCGCGAGCAGTACTTC. It is translated as CSASLSGGREQYF.

This clonotype was counted many times. This chain links TRBV7-2 with TRBJ1-1; D unclear. V was clipped by 4 bases and J by 0 bases, with 12 bases between them. The V gene's germline CDR1 is SGHTA and CDR2 FQGNSA. CDR3 size: 15 residues. The DNA of the CDR3 is TGTGCCAGCAGCTCTCTTTTACTAGTGAACACTGAAGCTTTCTTT. Its translation: CASSSLLLVNTEAFF.

The J gene is TRBJ2-7, the V gene TRBV27; the D gene is possibly TRBD2 (6 bases). The germline V gene has CDR1 MNHEY and CDR2 SMNVEV (reference sequence). This CDR3 has 15 residues. The V gene lost 2 bases and the J gene lost 2 bases, with 13 bases spanning the gap. CDR3 loop: CASSLSWRGTYEQYF. The CDR3 DNA reads TGTGCCAGCAGTTTAAGTTGGAGGGGAACCTACGAGCAGTACTTC.

V gene TRBV24-1 combines with J gene TRBJ2-2; no reliable D call. The CDR3 extends over 15 amino acids. V lost 7 bases and J 8 bases, leaving 19 bases between the germline ends. CDR1 and CDR2 (germline): KGHDR, SFDVKD. DNA of the CDR3: TGTGCCACCAGCACCATCCGGTTCGGACCGGGGGAGCTGTTTTTT. It codes for CATSTIRFGPGELFF.

This clonotype was recorded only once. V usage is TRBV5-1 and J usage is TRBJ1-1; D not certain. In germline, CDR1 is SGHRS, CDR2 YFSETQ. The ends were cut back, 3 bases at V and 1 base at J, with 13 bases in the middle. The CDR3 totals 15 residues. DNA for the CDR3: TGCGCCAGCAGCTCCGAGAGAGTCCCGAACACTGAAGCTTTCTTT. Its protein product is CASSSERVPNTEAFF.

A few counts support this clonotype. CDR3 sequence (DNA): TGTGCCACCAGCATACTAGCGGGGGGAACAGATACGCAGTATTTT. This codes for CATSILAGGTDTQYF. The chain couples TRBV15 to TRBJ2-3, with 12 positions matching TRBD2. With V trimmed by 4 bases and J by 3 bases, 2 bases remained unmatched. CDR1 LNHNV and CDR2 YYDKDF come from the germline V gene (reference sequence). The CDR3 length is 15 residues.

V usage is TRBV20-1 and J usage is TRBJ2-7; possibly TRBD1 for D (6 bases). V was shortened by 3 bases and J by 7 bases, with 16 bases between the two germline ends. Germline lookup yields CDR1 DFQATT and CDR2 SNEGSKA (reference sequence). The CDR3 length is 13 residues. CDR3 DNA: TGCAGTGCTAGTTGGGGCAGGGGAGCAGAGCAGTACTTC. Translation: CSASWGRGAEQYF.

The chain carries TRBV6-4 and TRBJ2-1; maybe TRBD2 (5 bases). CDR1 and CDR2 (germline): MRHNA, SNTAGT. The CDR3 covers 16 residues. V lost 0 bases and J lost 4, with 13 bases in between. The CDR3 here is CASSDSSTGEYNEQFF. The CDR3 DNA is TGTGCCAGCAGTGACTCGAGCACCGGGGAATACAATGAGCAGTTCTTC.

V and J are TRBV15 and TRBJ2-3; D ambiguous. Germline CDR1 reads LNHNV; CDR2 reads YYDKDF (reference sequence). This CDR3 contains 16 residues. V lost 0 bases, J lost 2 bases, and 12 bases lay in between. CDR3 protein: CATSRDPDGNTDTQYF. The CDR3 DNA reads as TGTGCCACCAGCAGAGATCCGGACGGAAACACAGATACGCAGTATTTT. Together with reference TRBV15 and TRBJ2-3, the CDR3 gives the full variable domain: DAMVIQNPRYQVTQFGKPVTLSCSQTLNHNVMYWYQQKSSQAPKLLFHYYDKDFNNEADTPDNFQSRRPNTSFCFLDIRSPGLGDTAMYLCATSRDPDGNTDTQYFGPGTRLTVL.

CDR3 sequence (DNA): TGCGCCAGCAGTGAAGAAGGGGTACGGAGTGAAGCTTTCTTT. It codes for CASSEEGVRSEAFF. This rearrangement joins TRBV10-2 to TRBJ1-1, with D possibly matching TRBD1 (5 bases). Germline V gene lookup returns CDR1 WSHSY and CDR2 SAAADI. The CDR3 loop spans 14 amino acids. Trimming took off 3 bases at V and 7 bases at J, with 15 bases between the two ends.

The rearrangement uses TRBV7-9 and TRBJ1-4; TRBD1 is a possible D gene (5 bases). V lost 2 bases and J lost 8, with 15 bases in between. The CDR3 consists of 15 residues. From germline, CDR1 is SEHNR and CDR2 FQNEAQ (reference sequence). DNA for the CDR3: TGTGCCAGCAGCTTATCTCAGGGCGGCAACGAAAAACTGTTTTTT. Its translation: CASSLSQGGNEKLFF.

The chain is built from TRBV7-6 and TRBJ2-5, with 8 bases matching TRBD2. CDR1 and CDR2 from the germline V gene are SGHVS and FNYEAQ. The CDR3 totals 17 residues. Trimming took 3 bases from V and 4 from J; bases not matched to a gene: 13. The CDR3 bases are TGTGCCAGCAGCTTCTCACCGACTAGCGCGCGAGGAGAGACCCAGTACTTC. It translates to CASSFSPTSARGETQYF. Supplemented by reference TRBV7-6 and TRBJ2-5, the full variable domain reads GAGVSQSPRYKVTKRGQDVALRCDPISGHVSLYWYRQALGQGPEFLTYFNYEAQQDKSGLPNDRFSAERPEGSISTLTIQRTEQRDSAMYRCASSFSPTSARGETQYFGPGTRLLVL.

J is TRBJ2-7 and V is TRBV5-1; no reliable D call. V was trimmed by 2 bases and J by 1 base, leaving 7 bases between them. This CDR3 comprises 13 residues. Germline V gene data show CDR1 as SGHRS and CDR2 as YFSETQ. Here the CDR3 DNA reads TGCGCCAGCAGCTTAACTCCATCCTACGAGCAGTACTTC. Translating it yields CASSLTPSYEQYF.

There are a few counts of this clonotype. The chain carries TRBV7-6 and TRBJ2-5; 7 bases are shared with TRBD2. There are 15 residues in the CDR3. CDR1 SGHVS and CDR2 FNYEAQ come from the germline V gene. V was clipped by 6 bases and J by 2 bases; unmatched bases: 9. DNA for the CDR3: TGTGCCAGCAGTATGAGGCCAGCGGGGCAAGAGACCCAGTACTTC. This gives the protein CASSMRPAGQETQYF.

The chain recombines TRBV5-5 with TRBJ2-2; D gene ambiguous. CDR3 length: 16 residues. CDR1 and CDR2 (germline): SGHKS, YYEKEE (reference sequence). V was trimmed by 2 bases and J by 3 bases, leaving 14 bases between them. For the CDR3, the DNA is TGTGCCAGCAGCTTTGTGGAGCTCGTCGACACCGGGGAGCTGTTTTTT. As protein: CASSFVELVDTGELFF.

The V call is TRBV2, the J call TRBJ2-1; 8 bases map to TRBD2. CDR1 SNHLY and CDR2 FYNNEI come from the germline V gene. The CDR3 is 15 residues long. Trimming cost V 2 bases and J 3 bases; bases outside gene matches: 3. CDR3 DNA sequence: TGTGCCAGCAGTGAATTTAGCGGGGTCTACAATGAGCAGTTCTTC. Its translation is CASSEFSGVYNEQFF. The full variable domain, in which reference TRBV2 and TRBJ2-1 provide the parts outside the CDR3, is EPEVTQTPSHQVTQMGQEVILRCVPISNHLYFYWYRQILGQKVEFLVSFYNNEISEKSEIFDDQFSVERPDGSNFTLKIRSTKLEDSAMYFCASSEFSGVYNEQFFGPGTRLTVL.

This clonotype was seen more than once but under ten times. The chain carries TRBV2 and TRBJ1-2; D is uncertain. This CDR3 has 13 residues. The V gene's germline CDR1 is SNHLY and CDR2 FYNNEI. V was cut by 7 bases and J by 7 bases, with 16 bases left in between. The CDR3, as DNA: TGTGCCAGCACCGTGTCCCAAGGGAGTGGCTACACCTTC. Amino acid sequence: CASTVSQGSGYTF.

The chain carries TRBV9 and TRBJ1-6; D is ambiguous. Germline V lookup: CDR1 SGDLS, CDR2 YYNGEE. Trimming removed 0 bases from V and 6 bases from J, with 4 bases in between. The CDR3 extends over 13 amino acids. CDR3 DNA: TGTGCCAGCAGCGTAGTCTTTAATTCACCCCTCCACTTT. Residues: CASSVVFNSPLHF.

This sequence joins TRBV7-8 and TRBJ1-1; D not certain. The V end lost 4 bases, the J end lost 5 bases, and 2 bases lay between the germline ends. Germline-derived CDR1 and CDR2 are SGHVS and FQNEAQ. The CDR3 has 10 residues. For the CDR3, the DNA is TGTGCCAGCAGCTCTACTGAAGCTTTCTTT. The encoded protein is CASSSTEAFF.